The clone carrying this T cell receptor beta chain was seen ten or more times. The sample originates from a study of blood T cell repertoires in COVID-19. Whole-study context: The United States, Italy and Spain supplied acute and convalescent COVID-19 samples. The analysed material was cDNA or gDNA that came from T cells, B-cell-depleted T cells, or PBMCs.

In the original analysis: Reference gene primer amplification gave nucleated cell count estimates. Only in-frame clones appear in the TCRdb table, and some are missing; sequencing was by immunoSEQ multiplex PCR. V and J calls and clone size are as listed in that table; D and trimming were resolved from the DNA. The data hold fewer than 400,000 clones, with more than 75% observed a single time. The sequenced sample consisted of peripheral blood. The TCR originated in a human donor in a cohort sampled during active COVID-19.

CDR3 sequence (DNA): TGTGCCAGCACCGCGGGAGTTTTCGGTGAGCAGTTCTTC. Translating gives CASTAGVFGEQFF. The V gene is TRBV9, the J gene TRBJ2-1; TRBD2 matches 7 bases. Germline assignment: CDR1 SGDLS and CDR2 YYNGEE. The CDR3 consists of 13 residues. Trimming cost V 6 bases and J 9 bases; bases outside gene matches: 9. The variable domain in full, completed from reference TRBV9 and TRBJ2-1, reads DSGVTQTPKHLITATGQRVTLRCSPRSGDLSVYWYQQSLDQGLQFLIQYYNGEERAKGNILERFSAQQFPDLHSELNLSSLELGDSALYFCASTAGVFGEQFFGPGTRLTVL.